This record covers a single T cell receptor beta chain. CDR1 is SGHVS, CDR2 FQNEAQ, per germline. This CDR3 region has 12 residues. Unmatched junction bases numbered 6, after V lost 2 bases and J lost 15 bases. This record comes from a study of T cell changes during pregnancy in multiple sclerosis. Profiling relied on immunoSEQ multiplex PCR, and the TCRdb table lists in-frame clones only, not all of them. The sample records roughly 68,000 clones, roughly 94% being singletons. The sample was peripheral blood, taken in the second trimester of pregnancy. The chain has TRBV7-8 and TRBJ2-1; 8 bases map to TRBD2. The receptor comes from a female donor in good health, enrolled as a control in a pregnancy study. As DNA, the CDR3 is TGTGCCAGCAGCTTACCCCGGGAGGGTAGGTTCTTC. This translates into CASSLPREGRFF.